One and the same sample provided the 10 T cell receptor beta chains below, sequenced in a study of T cells in Graves' hyperthyroidism and ophthalmopathy. Amplification of TCR beta CDR3 regions was performed using RNA transcripts as template. Using the HTBI primer set, a first-round RT-PCR was run on the TCR CDR3. TCRdb re-called the multiplex PCR reads through MiXCR, storing one row per CDR3 protein. Here the sample spans fewer than 400,000 distinct CDR3 sequences, around 25% being singletons. Sequences were obtained from blood. The receptor set was obtained from a man aged 50 or older with Graves' hyperthyroidism.

This clonotype was observed many times. The chain couples TRBV13 to TRBJ2-5; 8 bases are shared with TRBD2. V was pared by 5 bases and J by 5 bases, with 7 bases of the junction left unmatched. This CDR3 region has 14 residues. Germline V gene sequence: CDR1 PRHDT, CDR2 FYEKMQ (reference sequence). The CDR3 DNA follows: TGTGCCAGCAGCGGAGGACTAGCTGACGAGACCCAGTACTTC. Translated, it gives CASSGGLADETQYF.

The table lists this clonotype with a few counts. V and J are TRBV2 and TRBJ2-1; TRBD2 matches at 11 bases. The CDR3 is 17 amino acids. V gave up 3 bases and J gave up 6 bases; unmatched junction bases: 10. The germline CDR1 and CDR2 sequences are SNHLY and FYNNEI. CDR3 region: CASSDISGLADVNEQFF. The CDR3 coding sequence is TGTGCCAGCAGTGATATCTCGGGACTAGCGGATGTCAATGAGCAGTTCTTC.

With respect to this clonotype: This sequence may be a read error, since a much larger clone differs from it by one base. The rearrangement uses TRBV28 and TRBJ1-4; D is unclear. The V end was cut by 7 bases, the J end by 9 bases, with 15 bases between. The V gene's germline CDR1 is MDHEN and CDR2 SYDVKM. This CDR3 is 13 amino acids long. The CDR3 sequence is CASMRSMRKKLFF. In DNA, the CDR3 is TGTGCCAGCATGAGGAGTATGAGAAAAAAACTGTTTTTT.

The chain carries TRBV16 and TRBJ2-3, with D possibly being TRBD1 (5 bases). The CDR3 contains 17 residues. V dropped 3 bases and J dropped 3 bases, with 19 bases sitting between them. The germline gives CDR1 KGHSY, CDR2 FQNENV. The CDR3 reads CASSQAQGAHWTDTQYF. In DNA, the CDR3 is TGTGCCAGCAGCCAGGCGCAAGGGGCGCATTGGACAGATACGCAGTATTTT.

This clonotype was seen repeatedly, ten times or more. The CDR3 loop is CASSAGTGGYGYTF. The CDR3 DNA sequence: TGTGCCAGCAGTGCCGGGACAGGGGGCTATGGCTACACCTTC. The gene calls are TRBV6-1 and TRBJ1-2; TRBD1 matches at 11 bases. The CDR3 covers 14 residues. In germline, CDR1 is MNHNS, CDR2 SASEGT. V was pared by 4 bases and J by 4 bases, with 2 bases of the junction left unmatched.

This clonotype was observed a few times. V is TRBV27 and J is TRBJ2-4, with a weak D call TRBD1 (5 bases). Germline CDR1 and CDR2: MNHEY and SMNVEV (reference sequence). V was clipped by 6 bases and J by 5 bases, with 23 bases between them. This CDR3 spans 17 amino acids. The CDR3 bases are TGTGCCAGCAGCGCCCGACCCCTGACAGCCTCCCAAAACATTCAGTACTTC. Encoded protein: CASSARPLTASQNIQYF.

This rearrangement joins TRBV7-2 to TRBJ2-1, with a weak D call TRBD2 (6 bases). Germline CDR1 and CDR2: SGHTA and FQGNSA. V lost 2 bases and J 9 bases, leaving 8 bases between the germline ends. The CDR3 contains 12 residues. The CDR3 loop is CASSLWGGEQFF. As DNA, the CDR3 is TGTGCCAGCAGCTTATGGGGAGGTGAGCAGTTCTTC. The full variable domain, in which reference TRBV7-2 and TRBJ2-1 provide the parts outside the CDR3, is GAGVSQSPSNKVTEKGKDVELRCDPISGHTALYWYRQSLGQGLEFLIYFQGNSAPDKSGLPSDRFSAERTGGSVSTLTIQRTQQEDSAVYLCASSLWGGEQFFGPGTRLTVL.

This clonotype has at least ten counts. This rearrangement joins TRBV12-3 or TRBV12-4 to TRBJ1-1; no clear D. The CDR3 is 14 residues long. The V end was cut by 1 base, the J end by 3 bases, with 9 bases between. Written as DNA, the CDR3 is TGTGCCAGCAGTTTAGGGGGTGTAGACACTGAAGCTTTCTTT. Protein: CASSLGGVDTEAFF.

V and J are TRBV20-1 and TRBJ2-5, with TRBD1 matching over 9 bases. CDR3 length equals 15 residues. Germline values: CDR1 DFQATT, CDR2 SNEGSKA (reference sequence). J gave up 3 bases and V 4 bases, and 9 bases lay outside the gene matches. CDR3 coding DNA: TGCAGTGCTATCAACCAAGGGACAGGGAAAGAGACCCAGTACTTC. Translation gives CSAINQGTGKETQYF.

The sample holds many counts of this clonotype. The chain uses TRBV28 and TRBJ2-1; D gene uncertain. V was shortened by 5 bases and J by 6 bases, with 11 bases between the two germline ends. Germline CDR1 is MDHEN and CDR2 is SYDVKM. This CDR3 comprises 13 residues. In DNA, the CDR3 is TGTGCCAGCAGTCTTCGGTGGCCCAATGAGCAGTTCTTC. Protein sequence: CASSLRWPNEQFF.